Listed below are T cell receptor beta chains from one sample, sequenced in a study of blood T cell repertoires in COVID-19. The table came from immunoSEQ multiplex PCR; TCRdb's copy has only in-frame clones and leaves some out. The table records roughly 40,000 clones, about 87% of them present only once. Sequencing used peripheral blood. The source of these receptors is a human donor in a cohort sampled during active COVID-19. The CDR3 runs from the conserved cysteine through the conserved F or W. D genes are given only for firm matches. Clone size is not always given. Where it is, it says once, few, many or a class for expanded clones.

CDR3 protein,CDR3 DNA,clone size,J gene,D gene,V gene
CASSLPQGAEDGYTF,TGCGCCAGCAGCTTACCTCAGGGGGCTGAGGATGGCTACACCTTC,.,TRBJ1-2,TRBD1,TRBV5-1
CASSLRGGRHQETQYF,TGTGCCAGCAGCTTAAGGGGGGGTCGCCACCAAGAGACCCAGTACTTC,.,TRBJ2-5,TRBD2,TRBV7-3
CAIRGDSINIQYF,TGTGCCATCAGAGGGGATTCTATAAACATTCAGTACTTC,once,TRBJ2-4,.,TRBV10-3
CASSRQGFLNTGELFF,TGTGCCAGCAGCCGACAGGGGTTCCTGAACACCGGGGAGCTGTTTTTT,.,TRBJ2-2,TRBD1,TRBV7-9
CASSLGGPGGQPQHF,TGTGCCAGCAGTTTGGGGGGGCCGGGGGGTCAGCCCCAGCATTTT,.,TRBJ1-5,.,TRBV28
CASSLQGTGELFF,TGCGCCAGCAGCTTGCAGGGCACCGGGGAGCTGTTTTTT,.,TRBJ2-2,.,TRBV5-1
CASSVGSRDTDTQYF,TGTGCCAGCAGCGTAGGGTCCAGGGACACAGATACGCAGTATTTT,.,TRBJ2-3,.,TRBV9
CAWVGQGTAFYGYTF,TGTGCCTGGGTGGGACAGGGGACAGCATTCTATGGCTACACCTTC,few,TRBJ1-2,TRBD1,TRBV30
CASSVGGAGNIQYF,TGTGCCAGCAGCGTAGGTGGGGCCGGGAACATTCAGTACTTC,medium-sized,TRBJ2-4,.,TRBV9
CASSSGRRETQYF,TGTGCCAGCAGTAGCGGGCGAAGGGAGACCCAGTACTTC,.,TRBJ2-5,TRBD2,TRBV7-8
CASTQGSGGTTGEQFF,TGTGCCAGCACCCAGGGGAGCGGGGGTACTACGGGTGAGCAGTTCTTC,.,TRBJ2-1,TRBD2,TRBV7-3
CASSIATENYGYTF,TGTGCCAGTAGTATAGCGACAGAGAACTATGGCTACACCTTC,.,TRBJ1-2,.,TRBV19
CASSQGQGAWQPQHF,TGCGCCAGCAGCCAAGGGCAGGGGGCATGGCAGCCCCAGCATTTT,.,TRBJ1-5,TRBD1,TRBV4-1
CASSHRGGPGETQYF,TGCGCCAGCAGCCACCGCGGGGGCCCCGGGGAGACCCAGTACTTC,.,TRBJ2-5,.,TRBV4-3
CASSLVAPGYEQYF,TGTGCCAGCAGCTTGGTAGCACCTGGCTACGAGCAGTACTTC,.,TRBJ2-7,.,TRBV5-5
CASSPGTSGGPRTGELFF,TGCGCCAGCAGCCCCGGGACTAGCGGGGGGCCCAGAACCGGGGAGCTGTTTTTT,.,TRBJ2-2,TRBD2,TRBV5-1
CASSLAGTGELFF,TGCGCCAGCAGCTTGGCGGGCACCGGGGAGCTGTTTTTT,.,TRBJ2-2,.,TRBV5-1